The text below deals with one T cell receptor beta chain. The antigen remains undetermined. The sample is drawn from a study of molecular identifiers for immune sequencing clone quantification. MiXCR, run by TCRdb on the PCR reads, gives a single entry per CDR3 protein. The profile shows fewer than 350,000 distinct CDR3 sequences, over 20% of them singletons. Isolation of naive CD8 T cells was achieved by sorting on a CD8+CD4-CCR7+CD45RA+ phenotype. Study-wide results and limits: Under 1% of molecules in naive cells, but over 98% of effector molecules, belonged to clones above 20 RNA copies. Highly expanded clones may be undercounted when identical TCR molecules share barcodes.

Germline V gene lookup returns CDR1 MRHNA and CDR2 SNTAGT. V lost 3 bases and J lost 4, with 12 bases in between. The CDR3 loop spans 14 amino acids. Sequenced: naive CD8+ T cells from blood, with Jurkat cell RNA spiked in. This sample's subset: FACS-sorted CD8+CD4-CCR7+CD45RA+ naive T cells. The origin of this receptor is a human donor in good health. Some libraries in this study had Jurkat cell RNA spiked in. This chain connects TRBV6-4 to TRBJ1-1; D gene unclear. CDR3 amino acids: CASSENPGSTEAFF. CDR3 nucleotides: TGTGCCAGCAGTGAAAACCCGGGAAGCACTGAAGCTTTCTTT.